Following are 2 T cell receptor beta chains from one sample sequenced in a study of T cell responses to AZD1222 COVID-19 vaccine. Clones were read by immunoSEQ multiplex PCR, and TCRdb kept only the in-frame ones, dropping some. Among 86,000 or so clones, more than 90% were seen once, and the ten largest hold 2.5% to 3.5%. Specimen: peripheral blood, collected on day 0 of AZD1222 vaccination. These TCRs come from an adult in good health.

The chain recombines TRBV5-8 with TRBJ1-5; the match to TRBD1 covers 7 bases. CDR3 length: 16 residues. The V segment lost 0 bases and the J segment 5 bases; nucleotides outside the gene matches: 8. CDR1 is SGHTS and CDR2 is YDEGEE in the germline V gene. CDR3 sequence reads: CASSLEGQINYQPQHF. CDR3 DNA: TGTGCCAGCAGCTTGGAGGGACAGATTAATTATCAGCCCCAGCATTTT.

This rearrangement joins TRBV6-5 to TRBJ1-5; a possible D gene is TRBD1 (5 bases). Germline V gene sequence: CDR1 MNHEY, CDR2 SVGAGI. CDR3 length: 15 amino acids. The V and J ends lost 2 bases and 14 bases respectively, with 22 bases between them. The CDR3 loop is CASSYEPGPQSREHF. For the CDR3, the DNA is TGTGCCAGCAGTTACGAGCCAGGGCCTCAATCTAGGGAGCATTTT.